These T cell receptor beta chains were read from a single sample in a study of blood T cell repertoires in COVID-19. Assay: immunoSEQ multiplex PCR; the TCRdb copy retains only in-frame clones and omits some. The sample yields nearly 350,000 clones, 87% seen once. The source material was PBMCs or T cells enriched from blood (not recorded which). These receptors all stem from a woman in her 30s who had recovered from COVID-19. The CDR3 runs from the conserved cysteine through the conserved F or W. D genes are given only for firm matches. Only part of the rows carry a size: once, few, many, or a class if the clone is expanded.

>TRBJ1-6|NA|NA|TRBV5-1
CASSFTGESPSPLHF
TGCGCCAGCAGCTTTACGGGGGAGTCTCCTTCACCCCTCCACTTT
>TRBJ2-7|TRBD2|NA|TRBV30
CACRPGLAGTYEQYF
TGTGCCTGCAGACCAGGACTAGCCGGAACCTACGAGCAGTACTTC
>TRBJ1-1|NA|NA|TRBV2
CASARANTEAFF
TGTGCCAGCGCGAGAGCGAACACTGAAGCTTTCTTT
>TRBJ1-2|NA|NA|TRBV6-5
CASSPGARQPYGYTF
TGTGCCAGCAGTCCAGGGGCGCGACAGCCCTATGGCTACACCTTC
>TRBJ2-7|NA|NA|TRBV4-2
CASSQADEQYF
TGTGCCAGCAGCCAAGCCGACGAGCAGTACTTC
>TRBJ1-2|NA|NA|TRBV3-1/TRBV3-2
CASSQDNRYYGYTF
TGTGCCAGCAGCCAAGATAACAGGTATTATGGCTACACCTTC
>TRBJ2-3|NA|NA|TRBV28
CASRRGHGASTDTQYF
TGTGCCAGCAGGAGGGGACACGGAGCATCTACAGATACGCAGTATTTT
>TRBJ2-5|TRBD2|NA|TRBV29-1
CSVETEAGEHQGGAQYF
TGCAGCGTTGAAACGGAAGCGGGGGAGCACCAAGGGGGGGCCCAGTACTTC
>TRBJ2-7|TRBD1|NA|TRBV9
CASSVTGWSEQYF
TGTGCCAGCAGCGTGACAGGGTGGAGCGAGCAGTACTTC
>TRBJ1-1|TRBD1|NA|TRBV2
CASRIRQGVPEAFF
TGTGCCAGCAGGATTCGACAGGGCGTCCCTGAAGCTTTCTTT
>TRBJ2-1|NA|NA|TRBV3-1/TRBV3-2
CASSQDFSSGVVRFF
TGTGCCAGCAGCCAAGATTTCTCGTCAGGGGTAGTACGGTTCTTC
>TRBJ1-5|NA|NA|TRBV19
CASTPLGQGGKQPQHF
TGTGCCAGTACTCCGCTGGGGCAGGGAGGAAAGCAGCCCCAGCATTTT
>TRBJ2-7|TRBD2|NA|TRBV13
CASSLYLAGAYEQYF
TGTGCCAGCAGCTTATATCTAGCGGGGGCCTACGAGCAGTACTTC
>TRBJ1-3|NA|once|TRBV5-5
CASSLAPRQSSGNTIYF
TGTGCCAGCAGCTTGGCCCCTCGACAGAGCTCTGGAAACACCATATATTTT
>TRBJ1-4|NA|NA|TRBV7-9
CASSFTGSGDEKLFF
TGTGCCAGCAGCTTTACAGGGAGCGGTGATGAAAAACTGTTTTTT
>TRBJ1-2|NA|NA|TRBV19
CASNPPGSLYGYTF
TGTGCCAGTAACCCCCCAGGGTCCCTCTATGGCTACACCTTC
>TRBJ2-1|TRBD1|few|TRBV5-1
CASSLVQGNYNEQFF
TGCGCCAGCAGCTTGGTACAGGGGAACTACAATGAGCAGTTCTTC
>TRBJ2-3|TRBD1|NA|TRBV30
CAWEHGQGIADTQYF
TGTGCCTGGGAACATGGACAGGGGATTGCAGATACGCAGTATTTT
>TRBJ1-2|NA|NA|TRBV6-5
CASTMTVSDYGYTF
TGTGCCAGCACCATGACAGTTTCAGACTATGGCTACACCTTC
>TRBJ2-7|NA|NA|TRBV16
CASSPGHEQYF
TGTGCCAGCAGCCCAGGCCACGAGCAGTACTTC
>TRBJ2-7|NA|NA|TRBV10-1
CASSGQNYEQYF
TGCGCCAGCAGTGGACAGAACTACGAGCAGTACTTC
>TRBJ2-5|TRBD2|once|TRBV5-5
CAMSKGLALQETQYF
TGTGCCATGTCAAAGGGACTAGCCCTCCAAGAGACCCAGTACTTC
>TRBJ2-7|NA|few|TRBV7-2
CASSLESTTRGEQYF
TGTGCCAGCAGCTTAGAAAGCACTACTAGAGGCGAGCAGTACTTC
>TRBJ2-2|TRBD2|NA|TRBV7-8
CASSLRAGANTGELFF
TGTGCCAGCAGCTTAAGGGCGGGGGCGAACACCGGGGAGCTGTTTTTT
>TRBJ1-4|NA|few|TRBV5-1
CASSFGSATNEKLFF
TGCGCCAGCAGCTTCGGGAGTGCAACTAATGAAAAACTGTTTTTT
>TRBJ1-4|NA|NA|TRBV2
CASSRQINEKLFF
TGTGCCAGCAGCCGACAGATTAATGAAAAACTGTTTTTT
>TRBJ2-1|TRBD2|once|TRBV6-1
CASSEEKAGEQFF
TGTGCCAGCAGTGAGGAGAAAGCGGGGGAGCAGTTCTTC
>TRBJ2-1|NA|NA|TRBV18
CASSPTGPNEQFF
TGTGCCAGCTCACCCACAGGGCCTAATGAGCAGTTCTTC
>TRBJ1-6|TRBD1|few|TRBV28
CASSPGTGIPDSPLHF
TGTGCCAGCAGCCCGGGGACAGGGATCCCTGATTCACCCCTCCACTTT
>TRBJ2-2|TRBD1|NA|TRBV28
CASSPPGQANTGELFF
TGTGCCAGCAGCCCTCCCGGACAGGCGAACACCGGGGAGCTGTTTTTT
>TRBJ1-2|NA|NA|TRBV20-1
CSARAYYGYTF
TGCAGTGCTAGAGCTTACTATGGCTACACCTTC
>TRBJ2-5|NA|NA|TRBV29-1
CSVVATQETQYF
TGCAGCGTTGTGGCAACCCAAGAGACCCAGTACTTC
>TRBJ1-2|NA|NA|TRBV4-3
CASSQDEGGSYGYTF
TGCGCCAGCAGCCAAGACGAGGGTGGAAGCTATGGCTACACCTTC
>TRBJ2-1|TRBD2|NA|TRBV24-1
CATALAGRGYNEQFF
TGTGCCACCGCATTAGCGGGGAGAGGATACAATGAGCAGTTCTTC
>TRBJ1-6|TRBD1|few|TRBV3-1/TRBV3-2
CASSQGWDSYYSPLHF
TGTGCCAGCAGCCAAGGGTGGGACAGCTATTATTCACCCCTCCACTTT
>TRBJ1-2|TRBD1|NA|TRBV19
CASSTLDRAGYTF
TGTGCCAGTAGTACTCTGGACAGGGCTGGCTACACCTTC
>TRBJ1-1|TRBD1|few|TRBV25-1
CASRTGIGTEAFF
TGTGCCAGCAGGACAGGGATCGGGACTGAAGCTTTCTTT
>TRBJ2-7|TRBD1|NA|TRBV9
CASSRSEGAREQYF
TGTGCCAGCAGCCGAAGCGAGGGGGCGCGGGAGCAGTACTTC